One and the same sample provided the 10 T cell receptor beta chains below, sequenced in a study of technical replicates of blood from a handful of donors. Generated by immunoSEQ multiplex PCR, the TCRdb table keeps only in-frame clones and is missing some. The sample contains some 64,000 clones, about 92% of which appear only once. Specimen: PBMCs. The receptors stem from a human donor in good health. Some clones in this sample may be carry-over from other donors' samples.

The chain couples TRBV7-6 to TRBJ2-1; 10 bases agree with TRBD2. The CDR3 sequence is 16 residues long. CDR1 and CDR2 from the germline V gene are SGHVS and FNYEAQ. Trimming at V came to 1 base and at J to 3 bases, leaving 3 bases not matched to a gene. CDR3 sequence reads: CASSLVGTSVYNEQFF. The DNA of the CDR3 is TGTGCCAGCAGCTTAGTCGGGACTAGCGTCTACAATGAGCAGTTCTTC.

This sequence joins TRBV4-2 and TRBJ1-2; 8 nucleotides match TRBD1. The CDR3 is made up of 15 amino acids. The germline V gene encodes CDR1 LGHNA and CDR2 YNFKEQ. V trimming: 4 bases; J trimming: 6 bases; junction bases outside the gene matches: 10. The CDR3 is CASSPEMGQDNGYTF. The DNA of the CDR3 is TGTGCCAGCAGCCCGGAGATGGGACAGGATAATGGCTACACCTTC.

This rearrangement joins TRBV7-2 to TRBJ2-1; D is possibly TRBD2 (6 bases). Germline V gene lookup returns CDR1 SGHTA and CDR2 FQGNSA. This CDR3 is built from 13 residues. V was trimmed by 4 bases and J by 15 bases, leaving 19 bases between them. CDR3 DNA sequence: TGTGCCAGCAGCTCCTACTTAGCGGAAACGAGGTTCTTC. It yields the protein CASSSYLAETRFF.

CDR3 amino acids: CASRREGSGEAFF. DNA of the CDR3: TGTGCCAGCCGAAGGGAGGGGTCGGGTGAAGCTTTCTTT. The chain recombines TRBV19 with TRBJ1-1; D is perhaps TRBD1 (5 bases). The CDR3 consists of 13 residues. CDR1 is LNHDA, CDR2 SQIVND, per germline (reference sequence). V dropped 9 bases and J dropped 7 bases, with 18 bases sitting between them.

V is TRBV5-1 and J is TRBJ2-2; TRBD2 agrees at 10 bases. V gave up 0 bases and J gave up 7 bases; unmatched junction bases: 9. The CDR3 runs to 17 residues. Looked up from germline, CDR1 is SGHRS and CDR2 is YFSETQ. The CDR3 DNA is TGCGCCAGCAGCTTGGGCGGCCTAGCGGGGGAGTACGGGGAGCTGTTTTTT. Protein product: CASSLGGLAGEYGELFF.

The CDR3 loop is CASSENGYGYTF. The CDR3 nucleotides are TGTGCCAGCAGTGAAAACGGTTATGGCTACACCTTC. This sequence joins TRBV6-1 and TRBJ1-2; D not resolved. CDR3 length equals 12 residues. Per the germline V gene, CDR1 is MNHNS and CDR2 is SASEGT. The V and J ends lost 2 bases and 5 bases respectively, with 6 bases between them.

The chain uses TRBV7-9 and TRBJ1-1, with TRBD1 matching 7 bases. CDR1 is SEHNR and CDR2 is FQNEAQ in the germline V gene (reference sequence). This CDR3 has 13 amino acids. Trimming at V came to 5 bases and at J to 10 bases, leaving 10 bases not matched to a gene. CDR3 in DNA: TGTGCCAGCAGCGCAAGTCCGGGACAGCGAGCTTTCTTT. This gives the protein CASSASPGQRAFF.

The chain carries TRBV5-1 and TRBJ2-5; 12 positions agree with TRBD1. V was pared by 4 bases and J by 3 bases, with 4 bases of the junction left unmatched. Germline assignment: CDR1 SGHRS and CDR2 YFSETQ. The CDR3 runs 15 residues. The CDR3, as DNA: TGCGCCAGCAGCGCCGGGACAGGGGGCGAAGAGACCCAGTACTTC. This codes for CASSAGTGGEETQYF.

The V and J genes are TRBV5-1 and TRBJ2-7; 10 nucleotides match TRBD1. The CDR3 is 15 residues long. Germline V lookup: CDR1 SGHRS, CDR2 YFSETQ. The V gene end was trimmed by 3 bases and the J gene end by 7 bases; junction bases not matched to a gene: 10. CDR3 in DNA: TGCGCCAGCAGCTCCCCGGGACAGGGGATAGGGGAGCAGTACTTC. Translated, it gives CASSSPGQGIGEQYF. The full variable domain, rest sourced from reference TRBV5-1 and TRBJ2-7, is KAGVTQTPRYLIKTRGQQVTLSCSPISGHRSVSWYQQTPGQGLQFLFEYFSETQRNKGNFPGRFSGRQFSNSRSEMNVSTLELGDSALYLCASSSPGQGIGEQYFGPGTRLTVT.

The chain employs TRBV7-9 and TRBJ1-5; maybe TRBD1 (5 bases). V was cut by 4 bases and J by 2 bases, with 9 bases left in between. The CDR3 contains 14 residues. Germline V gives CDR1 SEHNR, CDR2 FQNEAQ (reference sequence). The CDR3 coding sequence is TGTGCCAGCAGCTGGGGCGATGGCAATCAGCCCCAGCATTTT. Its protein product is CASSWGDGNQPQHF.